The clone carrying this T cell receptor beta chain showed up many times. V lost 4 bases to trimming and J lost 8 bases; unmatched junction nucleotides: 7. The germline gives CDR1 MNHEY, CDR2 SMNVEV (reference sequence). This CDR3 is 15 amino acids long. The data are from a study of identical twins. From the 5' RACE reads, TCRdb called clonotypes with MiXCR, one entry per CDR3 protein. The sample comprises about 810,000 distinct CDR3 sequences, 9% to 15% of which are singletons, and around 1.6% rests with the top ten. These same records also appear under a second study, on yellow fever vaccine responses in identical twins.

This TCR was recovered from a woman under 30 in good health. This chain joins TRBV27 and TRBJ2-1; 11 bases line up with TRBD2. Sequencing was done on a sample of PBMCs. The CDR3, as DNA: TGTGCCAGCAGTTCCGGGACTAGCGGAGGAGATGAGCAGTTCTTC. As protein: CASSSGTSGGDEQFF.